Here is one TCR beta chain with its context. As yet, its antigen is unknown. Some clones are missing from TCRdb's copy, which holds only in-frame ones; the method was immunoSEQ multiplex PCR. The data contain about 120,000 clones, 70% to 90% of them singletons. The data derive from a study of T cell responses to AZD1222 COVID-19 vaccine. Study details: Analyses pooled second doses at about 4 or about 12 weeks. Points from the study as a whole: White British people made up most donors, females outnumbered males, and clonal diversity was possibly underestimated. The study sampled repertoires only after the peak T cell response.

Losses at the gene ends were 1 base for V and 4 bases for J; bases not matched to a gene: 7. The CDR3 is 17 amino acids. Germline V gives CDR1 LGHNA, CDR2 YSLEER. The sequences come from peripheral blood, collected on day 0 of AZD1222 vaccination. This sequence originates from an adult in good health. The chain has TRBV4-3 and TRBJ1-2, with 12 nucleotides matching TRBD1. This CDR3 reads CASSQARGTGGVYGYTF. The CDR3 region has the DNA TGCGCCAGCAGCCAAGCGCGGGGGACAGGGGGCGTCTATGGCTACACCTTC.